These T cell receptor beta chains were read from a single sample in a study of blood T cell repertoires in COVID-19. Libraries were prepared by immunoSEQ multiplex PCR; TCRdb keeps only in-frame clonotypes and omits some of them. This sample has under 350,000 clones, with 85% found just once. Sequenced sample: peripheral blood. These TCRs come from a human donor in a cohort sampled during active COVID-19. The CDR3 runs from the conserved cysteine through the conserved F or W. The order of the fields is V gene, D gene, clone size, J gene, CDR3 protein, CDR3 DNA. The D gene is left open where the match is weak. Clone size is shown for a subset of rows, as once, few, many or a class of expanded clone.

V gene: TRBV2
D gene: TRBD1
clone size: .
J gene: TRBJ1-1
CDR3 protein: CASLSRTGRVEAFF
CDR3 DNA: TGTGCCAGCCTGAGTAGGACAGGGAGGGTTGAAGCTTTCTTT

V gene: TRBV7-2
D gene: TRBD1
clone size: .
J gene: TRBJ1-2
CDR3 protein: CASSLHRGGRGYTF
CDR3 DNA: TGTGCCAGCAGCTTGCACAGGGGTGGCCGCGGCTACACCTTC

V gene: TRBV28
D gene: .
clone size: .
J gene: TRBJ2-1
CDR3 protein: CASTPGGNYNEQFF
CDR3 DNA: TGTGCCAGCACCCCCGGAGGGAATTACAATGAGCAGTTCTTC

V gene: TRBV5-4
D gene: TRBD1
clone size: .
J gene: TRBJ1-1
CDR3 protein: CASSLQGDGTEAFF
CDR3 DNA: TGTGCCAGCAGCTTGCAGGGGGACGGCACTGAAGCTTTCTTT

V gene: TRBV5-4
D gene: .
clone size: .
J gene: TRBJ2-5
CDR3 protein: CASSLLEASQETQYF
CDR3 DNA: TGTGCCAGCAGCTTGTTGGAGGCGAGCCAGGAGACCCAGTACTTC

V gene: TRBV3-1/TRBV3-2
D gene: .
clone size: .
J gene: TRBJ2-3
CDR3 protein: CASSHQGGGDTQYF
CDR3 DNA: TGTGCCAGCAGCCATCAAGGAGGAGGAGATACGCAGTATTTT

V gene: TRBV18
D gene: .
clone size: .
J gene: TRBJ2-7
CDR3 protein: CASSPIQVKNEQYF
CDR3 DNA: TGTGCCAGCTCACCAATCCAGGTAAAAAACGAGCAGTACTTC

V gene: TRBV11-2
D gene: .
clone size: .
J gene: TRBJ2-1
CDR3 protein: CASSLEGWGTLYNEQFF
CDR3 DNA: TGTGCCAGCAGCTTAGAAGGATGGGGCACTCTTTACAATGAGCAGTTCTTC

V gene: TRBV20-1
D gene: .
clone size: once
J gene: TRBJ1-2
CDR3 protein: CSASVGYGYTF
CDR3 DNA: TGCAGTGCTAGTGTCGGGTATGGCTACACCTTC

V gene: TRBV9
D gene: TRBD2
clone size: .
J gene: TRBJ2-3
CDR3 protein: CASSLTGAGIPDTQYF
CDR3 DNA: TGTGCCAGCAGCCTAACGGGAGCGGGAATCCCAGATACGCAGTATTTT

V gene: TRBV27
D gene: TRBD1
clone size: .
J gene: TRBJ2-1
CDR3 protein: CASRFWDRGEQFF
CDR3 DNA: TGTGCCAGCAGGTTTTGGGACAGGGGTGAGCAGTTCTTC

V gene: TRBV28
D gene: .
clone size: .
J gene: TRBJ2-6
CDR3 protein: CASSFQGSGANVLTF
CDR3 DNA: TGTGCCAGCAGTTTCCAGGGCTCTGGGGCCAACGTCCTGACTTTC

V gene: TRBV5-4
D gene: .
clone size: few
J gene: TRBJ2-1
CDR3 protein: CASKSLAHNEQFF
CDR3 DNA: TGTGCCAGCAAGAGCTTAGCACACAATGAGCAGTTCTTC

V gene: TRBV15
D gene: TRBD2
clone size: once
J gene: TRBJ2-7
CDR3 protein: CATSRDRLATYEQYF
CDR3 DNA: TGTGCCACCAGCAGAGATCGACTAGCGACCTACGAGCAGTACTTC

V gene: TRBV4-2
D gene: TRBD2
clone size: .
J gene: TRBJ2-7
CDR3 protein: CASSQGISGPLYEQYF
CDR3 DNA: TGTGCCAGCAGCCAAGGAATTAGCGGGCCGCTTTACGAGCAGTACTTC

V gene: TRBV28
D gene: TRBD2
clone size: once
J gene: TRBJ2-7
CDR3 protein: CASRLAGEQYF
CDR3 DNA: TGTGCCAGCAGACTAGCGGGGGAGCAGTACTTC

V gene: TRBV9
D gene: TRBD1
clone size: .
J gene: TRBJ2-5
CDR3 protein: CASSPRQGQETQYF
CDR3 DNA: TGTGCCAGCAGCCCCCGACAGGGGCAAGAGACCCAGTACTTC

V gene: TRBV6-5
D gene: TRBD1
clone size: .
J gene: TRBJ1-3
CDR3 protein: CASSRGLTGNTIYF
CDR3 DNA: TGTGCCAGCAGCAGGGGGCTGACCGGAAACACCATATATTTT

V gene: TRBV2
D gene: TRBD2
clone size: .
J gene: TRBJ2-1
CDR3 protein: CASSQGTSVNEQFF
CDR3 DNA: TGTGCCAGCAGTCAAGGGACTAGCGTTAATGAGCAGTTCTTC

V gene: TRBV6-6
D gene: .
clone size: .
J gene: TRBJ1-2
CDR3 protein: CASSQLLYTF
CDR3 DNA: TGTGCCAGCAGTCAGCTCCTCTACACCTTC

V gene: TRBV24-1
D gene: TRBD2
clone size: .
J gene: TRBJ2-7
CDR3 protein: CATSDFTSGLYEQYF
CDR3 DNA: TGTGCCACCAGTGATTTTACTAGCGGGCTATACGAGCAGTACTTC

V gene: TRBV5-1
D gene: TRBD1
clone size: .
J gene: TRBJ2-7
CDR3 protein: CASSWGQGVTYEQYF
CDR3 DNA: TGCGCCAGCAGCTGGGGACAGGGAGTAACCTACGAGCAGTACTTC

V gene: TRBV6-2/TRBV6-3
D gene: TRBD2
clone size: once
J gene: TRBJ2-1
CDR3 protein: CASSYPSSGRAYNEQFF
CDR3 DNA: TGTGCCAGCAGTTACCCGTCTAGCGGGAGGGCCTACAATGAGCAGTTCTTC

V gene: TRBV27
D gene: .
clone size: .
J gene: TRBJ2-5
CDR3 protein: CASSLLARFQETQYF
CDR3 DNA: TGTGCCAGCAGTTTATTAGCGAGATTCCAAGAGACCCAGTACTTC

V gene: TRBV29-1
D gene: TRBD2
clone size: .
J gene: TRBJ2-1
CDR3 protein: CSGPSGGEQFF
CDR3 DNA: TGCAGCGGCCCGTCGGGAGGTGAGCAGTTCTTC

V gene: TRBV10-3
D gene: .
clone size: .
J gene: TRBJ1-1
CDR3 protein: CAIGSGYMNTEAFF
CDR3 DNA: TGTGCCATCGGATCAGGGTACATGAACACTGAAGCTTTCTTT

V gene: TRBV11-1
D gene: .
clone size: .
J gene: TRBJ2-3
CDR3 protein: CASRDLEATDTQYF
CDR3 DNA: TGTGCCAGCCGGGACTTAGAGGCCACAGATACGCAGTATTTT

V gene: TRBV6-5
D gene: .
clone size: .
J gene: TRBJ1-2
CDR3 protein: CASSQTDGYTF
CDR3 DNA: TGTGCCAGCAGTCAGACAGATGGCTACACCTTC

V gene: TRBV11-3
D gene: TRBD1
clone size: .
J gene: TRBJ1-2
CDR3 protein: CASSSNTYTGDYGYTF
CDR3 DNA: TGTGCCAGCAGCTCAAACACCTATACAGGGGACTATGGCTACACCTTC

V gene: TRBV18
D gene: TRBD1
clone size: .
J gene: TRBJ2-7
CDR3 protein: CASSPRTGVTAYEQYF
CDR3 DNA: TGTGCCAGCTCACCACGCACAGGGGTAACAGCCTACGAGCAGTACTTC

V gene: TRBV6-2/TRBV6-3
D gene: .
clone size: .
J gene: TRBJ1-4
CDR3 protein: CASSSTGHSEKLFF
CDR3 DNA: TGTGCCAGCAGTTCCACGGGACACAGCGAAAAACTGTTTTTT

V gene: TRBV5-1
D gene: .
clone size: .
J gene: TRBJ2-6
CDR3 protein: CASSSEGAGANVLTF
CDR3 DNA: TGCGCCAGCAGCTCCGAGGGGGCTGGGGCCAACGTCCTGACTTTC

V gene: TRBV7-3
D gene: .
clone size: few
J gene: TRBJ1-2
CDR3 protein: CASSPQGQDYGYTF
CDR3 DNA: TGTGCCAGCAGCCCTCAGGGGCAGGATTATGGCTACACCTTC

V gene: TRBV19
D gene: TRBD2
clone size: .
J gene: TRBJ2-1
CDR3 protein: CASSLVPGLGNEQFF
CDR3 DNA: TGTGCCAGTAGTTTAGTCCCGGGACTAGGAAATGAGCAGTTCTTC

V gene: TRBV6-5
D gene: .
clone size: .
J gene: TRBJ1-5
CDR3 protein: CASRVPGVSNQPQHF
CDR3 DNA: TGTGCCAGCAGGGTCCCAGGGGTGAGCAATCAGCCCCAGCATTTT

V gene: TRBV5-1
D gene: TRBD2
clone size: .
J gene: TRBJ2-1
CDR3 protein: CASSLREAGVGYNEQFF
CDR3 DNA: TGCGCCAGCAGCTTAAGGGAGGCGGGAGTTGGATACAATGAGCAGTTCTTC

V gene: TRBV6-6
D gene: .
clone size: .
J gene: TRBJ1-5
CDR3 protein: CASTEGRGRNQPQHF
CDR3 DNA: TGTGCCAGCACCGAGGGGCGGGGCAGGAATCAGCCCCAGCATTTT

V gene: TRBV11-2
D gene: TRBD2
clone size: .
J gene: TRBJ2-5
CDR3 protein: CASSDISGRTQETQYF
CDR3 DNA: TGTGCCAGCAGCGATATTAGCGGGAGGACCCAAGAGACCCAGTACTTC

V gene: TRBV19
D gene: .
clone size: .
J gene: TRBJ1-2
CDR3 protein: CASRPPTVNYGYTF
CDR3 DNA: TGTGCCAGTAGACCCCCGACAGTAAACTATGGCTACACCTTC

V gene: TRBV6-5
D gene: TRBD2
clone size: .
J gene: TRBJ2-3
CDR3 protein: CASRPTGGYTQYF
CDR3 DNA: TGTGCCAGCAGGCCTACGGGGGGATATACGCAGTATTTT

V gene: TRBV6-5
D gene: .
clone size: .
J gene: TRBJ2-3
CDR3 protein: CASSLFGDTQYF
CDR3 DNA: TGTGCCAGCAGTTTGTTCGGAGATACGCAGTATTTT

V gene: TRBV11-2
D gene: .
clone size: .
J gene: TRBJ2-6
CDR3 protein: CASSLGAGVGANVLTF
CDR3 DNA: TGTGCCAGCAGCTTAGGTGCAGGGGTTGGGGCCAACGTCCTGACTTTC

V gene: TRBV5-1
D gene: .
clone size: once
J gene: TRBJ1-4
CDR3 protein: CASSLRGLAEKLFF
CDR3 DNA: TGCGCCAGCAGCTTGAGAGGGTTGGCTGAAAAACTGTTTTTT

V gene: TRBV6-5
D gene: TRBD1
clone size: .
J gene: TRBJ2-7
CDR3 protein: CASSRAGTGIEQYF
CDR3 DNA: TGTGCCAGCAGTCGGGCCGGGACAGGTATCGAGCAGTACTTC

V gene: TRBV2
D gene: .
clone size: .
J gene: TRBJ1-3
CDR3 protein: CASSHRGTENTIYF
CDR3 DNA: TGTGCCAGCAGTCATAGGGGGACGGAAAACACCATATATTTT

V gene: TRBV20-1
D gene: .
clone size: .
J gene: TRBJ2-2
CDR3 protein: CSASDRRHGTGELFF
CDR3 DNA: TGCAGTGCTAGTGACAGGCGACACGGCACCGGGGAGCTGTTTTTT

V gene: TRBV20-1
D gene: .
clone size: .
J gene: TRBJ1-1
CDR3 protein: CSASTRVKAFF
CDR3 DNA: TGCAGTGCTAGCACCCGGGTGAAGGCTTTCTTT

V gene: TRBV13
D gene: .
clone size: .
J gene: TRBJ2-1
CDR3 protein: CASSRWGGANNEQFF
CDR3 DNA: TGTGCCAGCAGCAGATGGGGGGGCGCAAACAATGAGCAGTTCTTC

V gene: TRBV27
D gene: .
clone size: .
J gene: TRBJ1-2
CDR3 protein: CASSWSSAAGYTF
CDR3 DNA: TGTGCCAGCAGTTGGAGTAGTGCAGCGGGCTACACCTTC

V gene: TRBV7-9
D gene: .
clone size: few
J gene: TRBJ1-2
CDR3 protein: CASSDSPSRYGYTF
CDR3 DNA: TGTGCCAGCAGCGACTCCCCCTCGCGGTATGGCTACACCTTC

V gene: TRBV5-1
D gene: TRBD1
clone size: .
J gene: TRBJ2-1
CDR3 protein: CASSLEGQIFNEQFF
CDR3 DNA: TGCGCCAGCAGCTTAGAGGGACAGATCTTCAATGAGCAGTTCTTC

V gene: TRBV2
D gene: TRBD2
clone size: .
J gene: TRBJ2-3
CDR3 protein: CASTLLSGITDTQYF
CDR3 DNA: TGTGCCAGCACTCTACTTAGCGGGATCACAGATACGCAGTATTTT

V gene: TRBV19
D gene: .
clone size: .
J gene: TRBJ2-1
CDR3 protein: CATGPTGGTNNEQFF
CDR3 DNA: TGTGCCACTGGCCCGACAGGCGGTACCAACAATGAGCAGTTCTTC